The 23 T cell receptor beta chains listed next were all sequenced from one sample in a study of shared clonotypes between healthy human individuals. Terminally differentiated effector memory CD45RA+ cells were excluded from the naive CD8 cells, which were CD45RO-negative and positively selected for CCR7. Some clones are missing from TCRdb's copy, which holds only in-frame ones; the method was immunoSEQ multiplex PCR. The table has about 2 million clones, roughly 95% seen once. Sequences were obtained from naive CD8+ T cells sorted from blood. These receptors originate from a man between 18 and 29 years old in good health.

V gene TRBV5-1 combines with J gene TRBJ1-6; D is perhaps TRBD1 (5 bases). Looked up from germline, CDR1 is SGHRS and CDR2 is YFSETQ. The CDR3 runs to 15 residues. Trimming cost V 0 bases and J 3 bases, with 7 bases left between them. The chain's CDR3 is CASSLGRGYNSPLHF. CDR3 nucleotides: TGCGCCAGCAGCTTGGGGAGGGGCTATAATTCACCCCTCCACTTT.

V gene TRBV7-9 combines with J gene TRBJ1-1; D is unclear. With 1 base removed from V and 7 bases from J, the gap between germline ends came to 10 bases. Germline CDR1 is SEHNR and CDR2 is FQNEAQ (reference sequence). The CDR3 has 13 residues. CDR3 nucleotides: TGTGCCAGCAGCTTAGGCGAGGCACTTGAAGCTTTCTTT. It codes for CASSLGEALEAFF. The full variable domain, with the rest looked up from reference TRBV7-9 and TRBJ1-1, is DTGVSQNPRHKITKRGQNVTFRCDPISEHNRLYWYRQTLGQGPEFLTYFQNEAQLEKSRLLSDRFSAERPKGSFSTLEIQRTEQGDSAMYLCASSLGEALEAFFGQGTRLTVV.

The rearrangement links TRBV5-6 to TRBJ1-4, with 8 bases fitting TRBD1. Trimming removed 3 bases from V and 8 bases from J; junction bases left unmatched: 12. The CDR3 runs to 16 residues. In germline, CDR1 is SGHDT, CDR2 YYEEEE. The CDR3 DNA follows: TGTGCCAGCAGCTCTACCTCGGAGACAGGGGTCGAAAAACTGTTTTTT. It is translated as CASSSTSETGVEKLFF.

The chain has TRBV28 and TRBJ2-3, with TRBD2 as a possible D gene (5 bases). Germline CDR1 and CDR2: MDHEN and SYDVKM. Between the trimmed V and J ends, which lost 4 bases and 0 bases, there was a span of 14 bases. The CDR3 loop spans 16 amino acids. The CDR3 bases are TGTGCCAGCAGTTCTCCCCTAGCAGCTAGCACAGATACGCAGTATTTT. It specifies CASSSPLAASTDTQYF.

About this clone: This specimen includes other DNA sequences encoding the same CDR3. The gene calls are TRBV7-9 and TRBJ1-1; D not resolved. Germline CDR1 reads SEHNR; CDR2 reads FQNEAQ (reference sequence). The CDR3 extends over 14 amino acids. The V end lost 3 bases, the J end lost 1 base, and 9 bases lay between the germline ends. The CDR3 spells CASSFHTGNTEAFF. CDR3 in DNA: TGTGCCAGCAGCTTTCACACCGGGAACACTGAAGCTTTCTTT.

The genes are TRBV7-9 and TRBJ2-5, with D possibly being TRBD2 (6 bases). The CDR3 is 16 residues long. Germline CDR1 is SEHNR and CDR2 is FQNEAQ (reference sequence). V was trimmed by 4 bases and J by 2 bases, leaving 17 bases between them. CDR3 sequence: CASSSRDAGPQETQYF. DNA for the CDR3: TGTGCCAGCAGCTCGCGGGACGCAGGACCTCAAGAGACCCAGTACTTC.

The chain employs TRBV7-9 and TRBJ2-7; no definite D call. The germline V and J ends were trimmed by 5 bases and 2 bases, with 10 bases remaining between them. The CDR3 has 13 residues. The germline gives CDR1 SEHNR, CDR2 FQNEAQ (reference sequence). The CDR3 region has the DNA TGTGCCAGCAGCCAGGCCGGAACCTACGAGCAGTACTTC. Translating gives CASSQAGTYEQYF.

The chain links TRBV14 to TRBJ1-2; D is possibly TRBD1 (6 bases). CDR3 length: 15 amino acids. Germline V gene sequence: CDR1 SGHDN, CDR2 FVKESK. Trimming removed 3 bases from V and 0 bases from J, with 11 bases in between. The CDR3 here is CASSQLQGSNYGYTF. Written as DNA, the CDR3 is TGTGCCAGCAGCCAGCTACAGGGTTCTAACTATGGCTACACCTTC.

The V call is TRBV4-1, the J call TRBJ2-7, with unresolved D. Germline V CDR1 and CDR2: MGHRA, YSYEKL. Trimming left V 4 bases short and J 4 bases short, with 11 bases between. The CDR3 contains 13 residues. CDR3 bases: TGCGCCAGCAGCCTAGGGTACCTGTACGAGCAGTACTTC. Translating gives CASSLGYLYEQYF.

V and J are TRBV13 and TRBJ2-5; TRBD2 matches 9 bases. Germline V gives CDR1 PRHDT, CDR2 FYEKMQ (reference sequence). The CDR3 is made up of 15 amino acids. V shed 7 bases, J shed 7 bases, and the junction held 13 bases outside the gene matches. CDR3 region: CASTQRGAGSGTQYF. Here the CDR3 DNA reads TGTGCCAGCACCCAGCGGGGGGCGGGCTCGGGGACCCAGTACTTC.

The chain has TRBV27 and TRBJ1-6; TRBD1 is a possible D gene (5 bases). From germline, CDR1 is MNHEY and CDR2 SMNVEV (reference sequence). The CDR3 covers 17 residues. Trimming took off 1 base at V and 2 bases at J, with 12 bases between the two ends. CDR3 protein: CASSLWQPGTYNSPLHF. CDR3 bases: TGTGCCAGCAGTTTATGGCAGCCAGGGACCTATAATTCACCCCTCCACTTT.

The CDR3 spells CASSWTGPNYGYTF. CDR3 DNA sequence: TGTGCCAGCAGTTGGACGGGCCCCAACTATGGCTACACCTTC. The chain is built from TRBV27 and TRBJ1-2; no definite D call. The CDR3 has 14 amino acids. With 4 bases removed from V and 2 bases from J, the gap between germline ends came to 11 bases. The germline gives CDR1 MNHEY, CDR2 SMNVEV (reference sequence).

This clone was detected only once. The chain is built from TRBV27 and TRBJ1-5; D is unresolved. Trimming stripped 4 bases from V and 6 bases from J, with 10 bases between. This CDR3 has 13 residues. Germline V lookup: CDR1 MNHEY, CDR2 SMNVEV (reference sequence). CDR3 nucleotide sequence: TGTGCCAGCAGTTATTCCGCTTCTCAGCCCCAGCATTTT. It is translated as CASSYSASQPQHF.

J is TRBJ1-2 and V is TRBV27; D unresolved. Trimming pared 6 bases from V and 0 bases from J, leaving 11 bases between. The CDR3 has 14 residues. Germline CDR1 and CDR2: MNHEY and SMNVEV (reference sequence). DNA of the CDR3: TGTGCCAGCAGCCCCGTTGGGGCTAACTATGGCTACACCTTC. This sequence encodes CASSPVGANYGYTF.

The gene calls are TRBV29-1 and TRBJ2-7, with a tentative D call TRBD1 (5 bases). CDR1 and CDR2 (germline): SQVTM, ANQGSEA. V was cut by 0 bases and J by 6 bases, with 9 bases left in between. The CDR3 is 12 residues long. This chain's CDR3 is CSVEDDSPEQYF. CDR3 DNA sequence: TGCAGCGTTGAAGATGACAGCCCCGAGCAGTACTTC.

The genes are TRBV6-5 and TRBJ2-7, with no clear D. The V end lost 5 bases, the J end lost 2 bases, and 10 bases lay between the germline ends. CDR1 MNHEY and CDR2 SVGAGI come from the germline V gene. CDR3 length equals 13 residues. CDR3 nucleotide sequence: TGTGCCAGCAGTGCGACGGGCCCCTACGAGCAGTACTTC. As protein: CASSATGPYEQYF.

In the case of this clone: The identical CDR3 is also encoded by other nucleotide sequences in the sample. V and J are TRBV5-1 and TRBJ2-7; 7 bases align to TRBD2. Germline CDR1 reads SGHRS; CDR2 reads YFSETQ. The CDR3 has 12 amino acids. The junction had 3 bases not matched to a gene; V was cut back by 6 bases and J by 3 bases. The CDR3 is CASTGEGYEQYF. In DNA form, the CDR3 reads TGCGCCAGCACCGGGGAGGGCTACGAGCAGTACTTC.

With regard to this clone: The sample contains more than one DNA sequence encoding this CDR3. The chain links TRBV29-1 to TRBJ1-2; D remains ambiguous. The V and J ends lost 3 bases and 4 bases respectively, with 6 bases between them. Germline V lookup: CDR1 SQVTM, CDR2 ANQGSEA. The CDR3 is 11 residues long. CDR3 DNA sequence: TGCAGCGTTGAGGATATCTATGGCTACACCTTC. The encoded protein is CSVEDIYGYTF.

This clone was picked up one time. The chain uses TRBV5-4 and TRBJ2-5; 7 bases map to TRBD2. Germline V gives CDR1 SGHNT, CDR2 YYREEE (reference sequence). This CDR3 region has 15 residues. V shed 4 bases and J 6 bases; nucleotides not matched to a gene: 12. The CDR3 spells CASSSRDYPLKTQYF. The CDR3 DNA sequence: TGTGCCAGCAGCAGCCGGGACTACCCGTTGAAGACCCAGTACTTC. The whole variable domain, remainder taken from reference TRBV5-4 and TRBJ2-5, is ETGVTQSPTHLIKTRGQQVTLRCSSQSGHNTVSWYQQALGQGPQFIFQYYREEENGRGNFPPRFSGLQFPNYSSELNVNALELDDSALYLCASSSRDYPLKTQYFGPGTRLLVL.

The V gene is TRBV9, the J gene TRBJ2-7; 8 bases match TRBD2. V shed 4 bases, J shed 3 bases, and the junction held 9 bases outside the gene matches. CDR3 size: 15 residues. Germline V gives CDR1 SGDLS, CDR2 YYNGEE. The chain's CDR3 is CASSPRGSGIYEQYF. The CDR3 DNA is TGTGCCAGCAGCCCCCGGGGTAGCGGGATCTACGAGCAGTACTTC. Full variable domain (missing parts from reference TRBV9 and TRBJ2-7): DSGVTQTPKHLITATGQRVTLRCSPRSGDLSVYWYQQSLDQGLQFLIQYYNGEERAKGNILERFSAQQFPDLHSELNLSSLELGDSALYFCASSPRGSGIYEQYFGPGTRLTVT.

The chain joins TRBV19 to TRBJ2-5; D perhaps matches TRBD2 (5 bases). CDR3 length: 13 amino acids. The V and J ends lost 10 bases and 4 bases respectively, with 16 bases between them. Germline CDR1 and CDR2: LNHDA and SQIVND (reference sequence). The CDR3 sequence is CATILCAGETQYF. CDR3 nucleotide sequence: TGTGCCACCATCCTCTGCGCGGGAGAGACCCAGTACTTC.

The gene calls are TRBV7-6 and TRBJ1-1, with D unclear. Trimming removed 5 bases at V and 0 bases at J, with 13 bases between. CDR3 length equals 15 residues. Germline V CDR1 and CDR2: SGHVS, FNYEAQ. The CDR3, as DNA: TGTGCCAGCAGCGCAGCGGGCCTCATGAACACTGAAGCTTTCTTT. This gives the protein CASSAAGLMNTEAFF.

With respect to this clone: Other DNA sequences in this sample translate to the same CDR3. The CDR3 sequence: CASSVGDSQTYEQYF. The CDR3 nucleotides read TGTGCCAGCAGCGTAGGGGATTCGCAGACCTACGAGCAGTACTTC. The chain uses TRBV9 and TRBJ2-7; D unclear. This CDR3 is built from 15 residues. In germline, CDR1 is SGDLS, CDR2 YYNGEE. V lost 0 bases and J 2 bases, leaving 12 bases between the germline ends.